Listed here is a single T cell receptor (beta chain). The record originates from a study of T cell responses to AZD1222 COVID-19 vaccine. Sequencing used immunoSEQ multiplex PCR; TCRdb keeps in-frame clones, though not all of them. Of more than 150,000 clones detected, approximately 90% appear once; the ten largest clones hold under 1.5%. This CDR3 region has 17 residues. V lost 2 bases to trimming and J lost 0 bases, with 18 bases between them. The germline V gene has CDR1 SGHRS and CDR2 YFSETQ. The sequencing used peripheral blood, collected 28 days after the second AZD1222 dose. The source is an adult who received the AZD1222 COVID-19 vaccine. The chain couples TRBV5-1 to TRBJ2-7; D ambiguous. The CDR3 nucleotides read TGCGCCAGCAGCTTTTATGCTTTCATCGAAAGCTCCTACGAGCAGTACTTC. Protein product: CASSFYAFIESSYEQYF.